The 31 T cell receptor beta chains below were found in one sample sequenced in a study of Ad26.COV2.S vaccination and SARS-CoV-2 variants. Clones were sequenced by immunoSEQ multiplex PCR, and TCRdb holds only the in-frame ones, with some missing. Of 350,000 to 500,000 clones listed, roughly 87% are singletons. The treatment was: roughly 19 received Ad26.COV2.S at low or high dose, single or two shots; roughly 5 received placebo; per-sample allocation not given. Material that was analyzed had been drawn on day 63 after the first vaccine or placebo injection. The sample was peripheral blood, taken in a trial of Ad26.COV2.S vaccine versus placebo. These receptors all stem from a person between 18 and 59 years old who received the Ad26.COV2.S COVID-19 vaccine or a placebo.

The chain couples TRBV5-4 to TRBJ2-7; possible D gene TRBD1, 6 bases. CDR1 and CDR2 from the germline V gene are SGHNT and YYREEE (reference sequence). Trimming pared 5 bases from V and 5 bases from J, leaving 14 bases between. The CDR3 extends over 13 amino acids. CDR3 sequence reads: CASSRTGFDEQYF. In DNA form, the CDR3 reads TGTGCCAGCAGTCGCACAGGGTTCGACGAGCAGTACTTC.

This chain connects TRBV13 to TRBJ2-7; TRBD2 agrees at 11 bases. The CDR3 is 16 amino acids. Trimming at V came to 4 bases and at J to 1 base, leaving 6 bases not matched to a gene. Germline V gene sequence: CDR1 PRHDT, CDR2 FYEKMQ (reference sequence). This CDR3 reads CASSSSGTSGSYEQYF. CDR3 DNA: TGTGCCAGCAGCTCCTCCGGGACTAGCGGATCCTACGAGCAGTACTTC. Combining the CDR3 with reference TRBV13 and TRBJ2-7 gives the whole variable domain AAGVIQSPRHLIKEKRETATLKCYPIPRHDTVYWYQQGPGQDPQFLISFYEKMQSDKGSIPDRFSAQQFSDYHSELNMSSLELGDSALYFCASSSSGTSGSYEQYFGPGTRLTVT.

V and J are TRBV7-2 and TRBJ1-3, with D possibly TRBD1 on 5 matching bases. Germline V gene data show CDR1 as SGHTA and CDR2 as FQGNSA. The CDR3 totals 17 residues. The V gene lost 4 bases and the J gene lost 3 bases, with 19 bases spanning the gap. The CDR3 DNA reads TGTGCCAGCAGCTCAATCGGACACCGACTTTTTGGAAACACCATATATTTT. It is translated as CASSSIGHRLFGNTIYF.

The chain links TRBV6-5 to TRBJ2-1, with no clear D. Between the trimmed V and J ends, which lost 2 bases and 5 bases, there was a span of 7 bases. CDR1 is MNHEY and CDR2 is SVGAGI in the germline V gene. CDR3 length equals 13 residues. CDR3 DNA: TGTGCCAGCAGTTACGGCATAGACAATGAGCAGTTCTTC. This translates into CASSYGIDNEQFF.

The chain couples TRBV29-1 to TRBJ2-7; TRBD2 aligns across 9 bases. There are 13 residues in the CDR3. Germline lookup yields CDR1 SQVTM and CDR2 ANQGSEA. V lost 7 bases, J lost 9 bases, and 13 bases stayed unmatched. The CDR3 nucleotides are TGCAGCGCCGCGGGGCTAGCGGGACGGGGGCAGTACTTC. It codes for CSAAGLAGRGQYF.

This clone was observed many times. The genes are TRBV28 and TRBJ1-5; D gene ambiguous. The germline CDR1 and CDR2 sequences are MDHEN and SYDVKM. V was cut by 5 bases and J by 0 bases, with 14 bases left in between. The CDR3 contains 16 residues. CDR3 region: CASSHYRRYSNQPQHF. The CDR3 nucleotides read TGTGCCAGCAGTCATTACCGCCGTTATAGCAATCAGCCCCAGCATTTT.

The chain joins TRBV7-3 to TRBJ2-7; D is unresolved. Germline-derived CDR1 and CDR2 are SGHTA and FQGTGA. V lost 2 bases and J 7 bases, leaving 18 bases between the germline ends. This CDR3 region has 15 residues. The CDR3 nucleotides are TGTGCCAGCAGCTTAGCCCCGGCACCGATGGGGGAGCAGTACTTC. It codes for CASSLAPAPMGEQYF.

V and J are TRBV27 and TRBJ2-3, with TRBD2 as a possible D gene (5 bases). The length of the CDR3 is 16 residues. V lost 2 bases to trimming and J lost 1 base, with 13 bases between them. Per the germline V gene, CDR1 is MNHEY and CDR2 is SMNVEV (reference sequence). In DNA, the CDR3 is TGTGCCAGCAGTTTAGGAGCGGAGAGGGGCACAGATACGCAGTATTTT. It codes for CASSLGAERGTDTQYF.

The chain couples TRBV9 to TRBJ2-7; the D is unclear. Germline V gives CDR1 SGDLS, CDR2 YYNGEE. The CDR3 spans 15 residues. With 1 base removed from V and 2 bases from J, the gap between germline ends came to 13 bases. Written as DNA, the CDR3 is TGTGCCAGCAGCGTAACTGACCAGGCTACCTACGAGCAGTACTTC. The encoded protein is CASSVTDQATYEQYF.

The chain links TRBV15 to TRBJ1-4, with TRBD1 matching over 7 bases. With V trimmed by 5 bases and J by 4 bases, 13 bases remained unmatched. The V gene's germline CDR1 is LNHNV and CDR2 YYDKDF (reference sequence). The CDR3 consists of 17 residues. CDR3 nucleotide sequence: TGTGCCACCAGCTCATCTTCAGGGGGAAAAGGTAATGAAAAACTGTTTTTT. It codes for CATSSSSGGKGNEKLFF.

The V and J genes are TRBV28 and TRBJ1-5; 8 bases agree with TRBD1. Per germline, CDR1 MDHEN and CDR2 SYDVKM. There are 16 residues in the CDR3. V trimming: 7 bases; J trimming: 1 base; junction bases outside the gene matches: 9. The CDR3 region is CASNPDRAPSNQPQHF. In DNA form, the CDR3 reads TGTGCCAGCAACCCGGACAGGGCACCAAGCAATCAGCCCCAGCATTTT.

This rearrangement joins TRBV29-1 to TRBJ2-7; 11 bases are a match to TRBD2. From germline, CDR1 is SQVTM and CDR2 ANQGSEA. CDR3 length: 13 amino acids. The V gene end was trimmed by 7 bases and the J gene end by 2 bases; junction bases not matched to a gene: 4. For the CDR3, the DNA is TGCAGCGCTGGGGGACTAGCGGCCTACGAGCAGTACTTC. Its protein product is CSAGGLAAYEQYF.

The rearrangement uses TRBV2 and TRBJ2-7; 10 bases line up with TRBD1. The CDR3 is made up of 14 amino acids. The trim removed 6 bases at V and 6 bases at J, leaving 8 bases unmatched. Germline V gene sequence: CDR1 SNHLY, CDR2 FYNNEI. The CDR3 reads CASRGGQGRSEQYF. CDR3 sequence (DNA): TGTGCCAGCAGGGGGGGACAGGGGAGATCCGAGCAGTACTTC.

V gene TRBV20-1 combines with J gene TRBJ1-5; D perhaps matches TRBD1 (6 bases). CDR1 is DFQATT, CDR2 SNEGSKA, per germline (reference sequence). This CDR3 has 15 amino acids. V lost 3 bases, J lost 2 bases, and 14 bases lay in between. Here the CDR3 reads CSASSGVWGNQPQHF. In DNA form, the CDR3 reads TGCAGTGCTAGTTCAGGGGTGTGGGGCAATCAGCCCCAGCATTTT.

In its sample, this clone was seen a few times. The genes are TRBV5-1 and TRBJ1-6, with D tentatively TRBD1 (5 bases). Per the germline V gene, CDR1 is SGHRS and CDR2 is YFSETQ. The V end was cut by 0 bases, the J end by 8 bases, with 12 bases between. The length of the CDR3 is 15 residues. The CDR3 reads CASSLDGRADSPLHF. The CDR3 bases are TGCGCCAGCAGCTTGGACGGCAGGGCGGATTCACCCCTCCACTTT.

This CDR3 is CASSESPGEGRDEQYF. The CDR3 DNA is TGTGCCAGCAGTGAATCTCCCGGGGAGGGAAGAGACGAGCAGTACTTC. This chain links TRBV6-1 with TRBJ2-7; 7 nucleotides line up with TRBD2. The CDR3 runs to 16 residues. Germline V gene lookup returns CDR1 MNHNS and CDR2 SASEGT. V was clipped by 2 bases and J by 5 bases; unmatched bases: 12.

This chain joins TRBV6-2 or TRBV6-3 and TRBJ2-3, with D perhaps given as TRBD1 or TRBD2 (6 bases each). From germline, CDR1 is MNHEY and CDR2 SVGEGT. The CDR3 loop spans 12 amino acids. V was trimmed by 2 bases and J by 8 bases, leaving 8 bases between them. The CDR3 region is CASSYGGGTQYF. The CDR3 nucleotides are TGTGCCAGCAGTTACGGAGGGGGTACGCAGTATTTT.

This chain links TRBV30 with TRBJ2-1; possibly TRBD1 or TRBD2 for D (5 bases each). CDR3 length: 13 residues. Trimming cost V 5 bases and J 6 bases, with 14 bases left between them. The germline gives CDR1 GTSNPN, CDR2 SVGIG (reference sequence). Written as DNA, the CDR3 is TGTGCCTGGGGGGGATCGGGCGCCAATGAGCAGTTCTTC. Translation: CAWGGSGANEQFF.

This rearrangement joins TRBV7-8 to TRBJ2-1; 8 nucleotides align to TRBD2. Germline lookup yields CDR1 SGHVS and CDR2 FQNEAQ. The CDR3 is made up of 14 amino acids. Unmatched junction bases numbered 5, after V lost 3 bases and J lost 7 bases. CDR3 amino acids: CASSFREGLNEQFF. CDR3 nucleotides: TGTGCCAGCAGCTTCCGGGAGGGCCTTAATGAGCAGTTCTTC. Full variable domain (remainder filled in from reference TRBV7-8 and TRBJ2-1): GAGVSQSPRYKVAKRGQDVALRCDPISGHVSLFWYQQALGQGPEFLTYFQNEAQLDKSGLPSDRFFAERPEGSVSTLKIQRTQQEDSAVYLCASSFREGLNEQFFGPGTRLTVL.

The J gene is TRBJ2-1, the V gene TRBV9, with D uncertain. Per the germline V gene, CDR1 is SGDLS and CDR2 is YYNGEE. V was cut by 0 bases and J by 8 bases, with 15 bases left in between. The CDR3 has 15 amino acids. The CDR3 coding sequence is TGTGCCAGCAGCGTAGGTTTTGGGTTTTTCGATGAGCAGTTCTTC. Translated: CASSVGFGFFDEQFF.

CDR3 sequence (DNA): TGTGCCAGCAGCCCCGGGACAGGGGGTAATGAAAAACTGTTTTTT. Amino acid sequence: CASSPGTGGNEKLFF. V and J are TRBV5-4 and TRBJ1-4; 11 nucleotides align to TRBD1. The CDR3 runs 15 residues. Looked up from germline, CDR1 is SGHNT and CDR2 is YYREEE (reference sequence). Germline trimming cut 4 bases from V and 4 bases from J; bases unmatched to any gene: 3.

In DNA, the CDR3 is TGTGCCAGCTCACCACCGGCGGGAGCCAACACCGGGGAGCTGTTTTTT. Translation: CASSPPAGANTGELFF. V usage is TRBV18 and J usage is TRBJ2-2; 7 nucleotides agree with TRBD2. With 0 bases clipped from V and 2 bases from J, the junction kept 3 bases outside the gene matches. Per germline, CDR1 KGHSH and CDR2 LQKENI. CDR3 length equals 16 residues.

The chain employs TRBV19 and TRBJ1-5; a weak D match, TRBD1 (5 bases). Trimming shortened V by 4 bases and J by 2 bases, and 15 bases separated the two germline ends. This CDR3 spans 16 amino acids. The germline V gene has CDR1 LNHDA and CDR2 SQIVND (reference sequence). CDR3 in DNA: TGTGCCAGTAGTACCCAAATTGGGGCAGGCAATCAGCCCCAGCATTTT. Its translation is CASSTQIGAGNQPQHF.

CDR3 DNA: TGTGCCAGCAGCCTCCCGGACAGGGGGCTCAAGGCAGATACGCAGTATTTT. Its protein product is CASSLPDRGLKADTQYF. The chain combines TRBV7-9 with TRBJ2-3; TRBD1 matches 11 bases. This CDR3 is 17 amino acids long. CDR1 SEHNR and CDR2 FQNEAQ come from the germline V gene (reference sequence). With V trimmed by 5 bases and J by 4 bases, 11 bases remained unmatched.

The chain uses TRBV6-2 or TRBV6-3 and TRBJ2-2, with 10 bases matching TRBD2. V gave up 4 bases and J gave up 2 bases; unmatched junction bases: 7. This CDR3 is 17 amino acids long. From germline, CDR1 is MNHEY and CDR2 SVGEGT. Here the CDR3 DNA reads TGTGCCAGCAGTTCCTTAGCGGGAGGAGGTAACACCGGGGAGCTGTTTTTT. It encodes CASSSLAGGGNTGELFF.

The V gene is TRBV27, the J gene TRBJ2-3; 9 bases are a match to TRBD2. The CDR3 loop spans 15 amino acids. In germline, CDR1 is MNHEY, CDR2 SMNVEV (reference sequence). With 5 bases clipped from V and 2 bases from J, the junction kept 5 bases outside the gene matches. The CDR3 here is CASSRLAGYTDTQYF. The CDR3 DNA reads TGTGCCAGCAGTCGTCTAGCGGGATACACAGATACGCAGTATTTT.

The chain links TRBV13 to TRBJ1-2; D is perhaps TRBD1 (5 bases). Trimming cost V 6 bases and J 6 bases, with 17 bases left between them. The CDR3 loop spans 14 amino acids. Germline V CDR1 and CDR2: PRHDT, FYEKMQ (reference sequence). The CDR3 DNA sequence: TGTGCCAGCAGTCCAGGGAACCTCCTGGATGGCTACACCTTC. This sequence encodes CASSPGNLLDGYTF.

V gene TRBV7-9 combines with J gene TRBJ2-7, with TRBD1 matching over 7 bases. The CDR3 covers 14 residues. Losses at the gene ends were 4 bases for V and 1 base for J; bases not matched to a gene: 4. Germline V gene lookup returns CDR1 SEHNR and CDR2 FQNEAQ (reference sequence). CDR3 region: CASSSGTASYEQYF. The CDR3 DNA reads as TGTGCCAGCAGCTCCGGGACAGCATCCTACGAGCAGTACTTC.

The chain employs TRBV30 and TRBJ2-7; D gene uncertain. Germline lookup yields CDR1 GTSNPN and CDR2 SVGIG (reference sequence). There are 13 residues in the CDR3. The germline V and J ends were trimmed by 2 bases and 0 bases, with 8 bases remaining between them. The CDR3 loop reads CAWSFRSSYEQYF. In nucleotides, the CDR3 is TGTGCCTGGAGTTTCAGGAGCTCCTACGAGCAGTACTTC. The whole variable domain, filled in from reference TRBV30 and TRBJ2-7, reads SQTIHQWPATLVQPVGSPLSLECTVEGTSNPNLYWYRQAAGRGLQLLFYSVGIGQISSEVPQNLSASRPQDRQFILSSKKLLLSDSGFYLCAWSFRSSYEQYFGPGTRLTVT.

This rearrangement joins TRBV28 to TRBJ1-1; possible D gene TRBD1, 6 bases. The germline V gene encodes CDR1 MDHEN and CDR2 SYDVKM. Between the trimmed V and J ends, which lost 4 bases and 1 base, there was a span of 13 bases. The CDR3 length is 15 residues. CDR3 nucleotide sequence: TGTGCCAGCAGTTCCCCAGGGGTTCGGAACACTGAAGCTTTCTTT. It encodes CASSSPGVRNTEAFF.

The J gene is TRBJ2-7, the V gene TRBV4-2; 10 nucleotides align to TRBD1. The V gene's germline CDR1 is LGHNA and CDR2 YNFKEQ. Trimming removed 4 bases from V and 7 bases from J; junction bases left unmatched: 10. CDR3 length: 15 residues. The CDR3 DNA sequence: TGTGCCAGCAGCCGGGAGACAGGGGGCTTTTTTGAGCAGTACTTC. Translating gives CASSRETGGFFEQYF.